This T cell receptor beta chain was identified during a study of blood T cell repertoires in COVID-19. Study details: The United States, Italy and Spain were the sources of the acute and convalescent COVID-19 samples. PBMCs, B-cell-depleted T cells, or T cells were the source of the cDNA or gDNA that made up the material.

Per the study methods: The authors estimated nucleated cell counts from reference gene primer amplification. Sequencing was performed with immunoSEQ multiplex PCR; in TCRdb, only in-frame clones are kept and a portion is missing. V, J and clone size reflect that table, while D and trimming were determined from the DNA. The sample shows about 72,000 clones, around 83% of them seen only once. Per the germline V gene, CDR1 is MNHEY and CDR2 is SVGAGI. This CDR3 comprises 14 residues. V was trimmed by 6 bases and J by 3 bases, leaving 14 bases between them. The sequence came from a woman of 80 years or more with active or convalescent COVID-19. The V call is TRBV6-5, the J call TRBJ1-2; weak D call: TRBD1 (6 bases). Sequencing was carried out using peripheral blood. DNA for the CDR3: TGTGCCAGCAGCCTCCAGGGGAGGGACTATGGCTACACCTTC. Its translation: CASSLQGRDYGYTF.